This T cell receptor beta chain was recovered during a study of monozygotic twins with inflammatory bowel disease. Study outcomes and limitations: Especially where disease activity was present, IBD patients had fewer clonotypes in common with others than healthy twins did.

Points on this clonotype: No antigen is known for it.

TCRdb processed the 5' RACE reads again and assigns one entry to each CDR3 protein, with no DNA. This sample's table has around 200,000 distinct CDR3 sequences. This CDR3 has 12 residues. Germline-derived CDR1 and CDR2 are MNHNS and SASEGT. The receptor comes from a human donor with ulcerative colitis or Crohn's disease, or a healthy co-twin of an affected twin (not recorded which). The rearrangement uses TRBV6-1 and TRBJ1-3. The material sequenced was blood. The CDR3: CASSEPGTSIYF.